This TCR beta chain is drawn from a study of blood T cell repertoires in COVID-19. Study-level information: From T cells, B-cell-depleted T cells, or PBMCs came the material, which was cDNA or gDNA.

Followed longitudinally, the Seattle patients had been enrolled during active infection. The assay was immunoSEQ multiplex PCR, and TCRdb's table has in-frame clones only and misses some. The sample lists 60,000 to 65,000 clones; roughly four fifths were seen once. Germline V CDR1 and CDR2: LGHDT, YNNKEL (reference sequence). This CDR3 spans 13 amino acids. Between the trimmed V and J ends, which lost 1 base and 4 bases, there was a span of 7 bases. The sequenced material came from peripheral blood. The receptor's source is a man in his fifties or sixties with COVID-19, enrolled during active disease. The chain employs TRBV3-1 (or the pseudogene TRBV3-2) and TRBJ1-1; D remains ambiguous. Here the CDR3 reads CASSQVLGTEAFF. The DNA for the CDR3 is TGTGCCAGCAGCCAAGTTCTAGGCACTGAAGCTTTCTTT.